This T cell receptor (beta chain) emerged from a study of T-cell reconstitution after alpha-beta-depleted transplantation in children. General study results and limits: At one year after transplant, newly produced T cells mostly accounted for T-cell counts and diversity. Several hundred expanded graft clones reportedly were the source of alpha-beta T cells about two months after transplant. The study traced high day-60 TCRbeta diversity in some patients to surviving recipient T cells and thymic progenitors.

The V gene's germline CDR1 is MDHEN and CDR2 SYDVKM. This CDR3 is built from 14 residues. V was cut by 5 bases and J by 15 bases, with 23 bases left in between. Preparation of the TCRbeta library was carried out with unique molecular identifiers. TCRdb analysed the PCR reads with MiXCR anew, one entry per CDR3 protein. The top ten hold 43% of the sample, which has about 220,000 distinct CDR3 sequences, around a sixth seen once. This clonotype was counted once. Its antigen is currently unknown. The chain uses TRBV28 and TRBJ2-1; D is possibly TRBD2 (5 bases). The source is a male patient between 2 and 9 years old who had a stem cell transplant for acute lymphoblastic leukemia, so the T cells may come from the graft donor. The sample in question was PBMCs, mostly from graft donor cells, obtained 360 days after TCRalphabeta/CD19-depleted stem cell transplant. The CDR3 nucleotides read TGTGCCAGCAGTGTAGCTATCCGGAGCGGCCCCGGGTTCTTC. This translates into CASSVAIRSGPGFF.